A selection of T cell receptor beta chains follows, all from one sample in a study of spatial heterogeneity in lung cancer. TCRdb processed the 5' RACE reads anew with MiXCR; each CDR3 protein has one entry. The table shows fewer than 50,000 distinct CDR3 sequences, with roughly a tenth occurring only once. Sequences were derived from PBMCs, sampled at follow-up. The receptors come from a female donor with early-stage non-small cell lung cancer. The CDR3 runs from the conserved cysteine through the conserved F or W. A D gene is named only where the DNA matches it firmly. Expanded clones get a size class; other rows say once, few or many, or leave the size out.

abundance,v_gene,j_gene,d_gene,CDR3aa,CDR3nt
few,TRBV5-1,TRBJ1-1,-,CASSVGDREAFF,TGCGCCAGCAGCGTGGGAGACAGAGAAGCTTTCTTT
few,TRBV27,TRBJ1-1,-,CASRPTVMNTEAFF,TGTGCCAGCAGGCCGACAGTCATGAACACTGAAGCTTTCTTT
-,TRBV29-1,TRBJ2-7,-,CSLTTNSYEQYF,TGCAGCCTGACGACAAATTCCTACGAGCAGTACTTC
-,TRBV7-6,TRBJ2-2,TRBD2,CASSSGGTSGTGELFF,TGTGCCAGCAGCTCCGGAGGGACTAGCGGCACCGGGGAGCTGTTTTTT
-,TRBV2,TRBJ2-1,-,CASSTEPGLDNEQFF,TGTGCCAGCAGTACCGAACCGGGGTTGGACAATGAGCAGTTCTTC
many,TRBV11-2,TRBJ2-3,-,CASSFLLITDTQYF,TGTGCCAGCAGCTTCCTACTTATCACAGATACGCAGTATTTT
-,TRBV19,TRBJ2-3,-,CASSLSQNTDTQYF,TGTGCCAGTAGTTTATCCCAAAACACAGATACGCAGTATTTT
medium-sized,TRBV5-6,TRBJ2-7,-,CASSFGAGGYEQYF,TGTGCCAGCAGCTTCGGGGCAGGAGGCTACGAGCAGTACTTC
many,TRBV19,TRBJ2-4,-,CASSLLKNIQYF,TGTGCCAGTAGCCTTTTGAAAAACATTCAGTACTTC
many,TRBV20-1,TRBJ2-1,-,CSASGPYNEQFF,TGCAGTGCTAGCGGCCCGTACAATGAGCAGTTCTTC
many,TRBV7-6,TRBJ2-6,-,CASSLVAGRGFSGANVLTF,TGTGCCAGCAGCTTAGTCGCAGGGAGAGGTTTCTCTGGGGCCAACGTCCTGACTTTC
-,TRBV28,TRBJ1-2,TRBD1,CASTLDRADYGYTF,TGTGCCAGCACCTTGGACAGGGCTGACTATGGCTACACCTTC
many,TRBV29-1,TRBJ1-2,TRBD1,CSVDPGQGGYTF,TGCAGCGTTGATCCGGGACAGGGTGGCTACACCTTC
many,TRBV12-3/TRBV12-4,TRBJ2-7,-,CASSSQGPAYEQYF,TGTGCCAGCAGTTCTCAGGGTCCAGCCTACGAGCAGTACTTC
many,TRBV28,TRBJ1-3,TRBD1,CASRPDRTSGNTIYF,TGTGCCAGCAGACCGGACAGGACCTCTGGAAACACCATATATTTT
-,TRBV7-2,TRBJ2-1,TRBD1,CASSLRQGVNNEQFF,TGTGCCAGCAGCTTACGGCAGGGGGTCAACAATGAGCAGTTCTTC
-,TRBV7-9,TRBJ2-7,-,CVSSPSNEQYF,TGTGTCAGCAGCCCATCCAACGAGCAGTACTTC
many,TRBV7-8,TRBJ2-1,-,CASSLGQGAGGQFF,TGTGCCAGCAGCTTAGGGCAGGGCGCCGGGGGGCAGTTCTTC
many,TRBV5-1,TRBJ2-6,-,CASSLLPGAHVLTF,TGCGCCAGCAGCTTGCTGCCAGGGGCTCACGTCCTGACTTTC
many,TRBV7-6,TRBJ2-6,-,CASSQDSGANVLTF,TGTGCCAGCAGTCAGGACTCTGGGGCCAACGTCCTGACTTTC
few,TRBV20-1,TRBJ2-3,-,CSAPRAEGADTQYF,TGCAGTGCCCCACGGGCGGAGGGCGCAGATACGCAGTATTTT
-,TRBV11-2,TRBJ2-5,TRBD2,CASSLGGWVTQYF,TGTGCCAGCAGCCTGGGAGGGTGGGTGACCCAGTACTTC
medium-sized,TRBV29-1,TRBJ2-5,-,CSVYSWEQETQYF,TGCAGCGTTTACAGCTGGGAACAAGAGACCCAGTACTTC
many,TRBV20-1,TRBJ2-3,-,CSATKRGAGETDTQYF,TGCAGTGCTACCAAACGCGGGGCAGGGGAAACAGATACGCAGTATTTT
many,TRBV12-3/TRBV12-4,TRBJ2-5,-,CASSHVRGAAETQYF,TGTGCCAGCAGTCACGTAAGGGGGGCCGCGGAGACCCAGTACTTC
few,TRBV7-8,TRBJ2-5,-,CASSLDGTQYF,TGTGCCAGCAGCTTAGATGGGACCCAGTACTTC
many,TRBV6-5,TRBJ2-2,-,CASSYSRVYTGELFF,TGTGCCAGCAGTTATTCCAGGGTTTACACCGGGGAGCTGTTTTTT
-,TRBV2,TRBJ2-5,TRBD2,CASGGGGVETQYF,TGTGCCAGCGGAGGCGGGGGGGTAGAGACCCAGTACTTC
-,TRBV4-2,TRBJ1-1,-,CASSQDRGTEAFF,TGTGCCAGCAGCCAAGACAGGGGCACTGAAGCTTTCTTT
many,TRBV2,TRBJ2-5,-,CASSEAVGLETQYF,TGTGCCAGCAGTGAAGCGGTTGGCTTAGAGACCCAGTACTTC
many,TRBV3-1,TRBJ2-7,-,CASSQASRNEQYF,TGTGCCAGCAGCCAGGCATCGCGGAACGAGCAGTACTTC
many,TRBV30,TRBJ2-2,TRBD2,CAWSGGGRMANTGELFF,TGTGCCTGGAGTGGGGGAGGGCGGATGGCGAACACCGGGGAGCTGTTTTTT
many,TRBV7-3,TRBJ1-1,-,CASSPRGGPEAFF,TGTGCCAGCAGCCCCCGGGGGGGCCCTGAAGCTTTCTTT
few,TRBV19,TRBJ1-2,TRBD1,CASSIERGGGMYGYTF,TGTGCCAGTAGTATCGAGAGAGGGGGCGGAATGTATGGCTACACCTTC
many,TRBV5-1,TRBJ2-7,TRBD2,CASSLTSGSLREQYF,TGCGCCAGCAGCTTGACTAGCGGGTCCCTTAGAGAGCAGTACTTC
many,TRBV5-4,TRBJ2-3,TRBD1,CASSLRQGDSTDTQYF,TGTGCCAGCAGCTTGCGGCAGGGGGATAGCACAGATACGCAGTATTTT
few,TRBV21-1,TRBJ1-5,-,CASNPFGQGGQPQHF,TGTGCCAGCAACCCTTTTGGACAGGGGGGGCAGCCCCAGCATTTT
many,TRBV28,TRBJ1-5,-,CASTLGQINQPQHF,TGTGCCAGCACCCTGGGGCAGATTAATCAGCCCCAGCATTTT
-,TRBV6-5,TRBJ2-2,-,CASSTRPLQTGELFF,TGTGCCAGCAGCACAAGGCCCCTTCAAACCGGGGAGCTGTTTTTT
few,TRBV20-1,TRBJ2-7,-,CSARHRSSYEQYF,TGCAGTGCTAGACACAGGAGCTCCTACGAGCAGTACTTC
-,TRBV12-3/TRBV12-4,TRBJ2-3,-,CASSLIGADSTDTQYF,TGTGCCAGCAGTTTAATAGGGGCCGATAGCACAGATACGCAGTATTTT
few,TRBV9,TRBJ2-3,-,CASSVIATSTDTQYF,TGTGCCAGCAGCGTAATCGCAACTAGCACAGATACGCAGTATTTT
many,TRBV19,TRBJ2-7,-,CASSMDYSSYEQYF,TGTGCCAGTAGTATGGATTACAGCTCCTACGAGCAGTACTTC
-,TRBV20-1,TRBJ1-2,-,CSARDPLAYGYTF,TGCAGTGCTAGAGATCCTTTAGCCTATGGCTACACCTTC
-,TRBV6-1,TRBJ2-3,TRBD2,CASKKGAASGISTDTQYF,TGTGCCAGCAAGAAGGGGGCGGCTAGCGGGATTAGCACAGATACGCAGTATTTT
many,TRBV5-6,TRBJ2-1,TRBD1,CASTVPGQGAHEQFF,TGTGCCAGCACCGTCCCGGGACAGGGGGCCCATGAGCAGTTCTTC
-,TRBV20-1,TRBJ1-1,-,CSANREMNTEAFF,TGCAGTGCTAACAGGGAAATGAACACTGAAGCTTTCTTT
-,TRBV15,TRBJ2-3,TRBD2,CATSRGGLADTDTQYF,TGTGCCACCAGCAGAGGGGGACTAGCGGACACAGATACGCAGTATTTT
many,TRBV7-6,TRBJ2-1,TRBD2,CASSLDSGAPHYNEQFF,TGTGCCAGCAGCTTAGACAGCGGGGCCCCTCACTACAATGAGCAGTTCTTC
-,TRBV20-1,TRBJ1-6,TRBD1,CSATGTGPNSPLHF,TGCAGTGCTACGGGGACAGGGCCAAATTCACCCCTCCACTTT
once,TRBV4-2,TRBJ2-1,TRBD1,CASSHLDRDYNEQFF,TGTGCCAGCAGCCATCTGGACAGGGACTACAATGAGCAGTTCTTC
many,TRBV7-2,TRBJ2-6,TRBD1,CASSPRTGLPSGANVLTF,TGTGCCAGCAGCCCCCGGACAGGGCTGCCCTCTGGGGCCAACGTCCTGACTTTC
many,TRBV11-2,TRBJ2-7,-,CASSVPSDEQYF,TGTGCCAGCAGCGTTCCCTCGGACGAGCAGTACTTC
many,TRBV28,TRBJ2-3,-,CAAWGSGTDTQYF,TGTGCCGCGTGGGGGTCCGGCACAGATACGCAGTATTTT
many,TRBV5-1,TRBJ1-1,TRBD1,CASTQGQDHTEAFF,TGCGCCAGCACTCAAGGACAGGACCACACTGAAGCTTTCTTT
-,TRBV7-8,TRBJ2-2,-,CGSSLTIGELFF,TGTGGCAGCAGCCTCACTATCGGGGAGCTGTTTTTT
few,TRBV2,TRBJ1-2,-,CASSEGAGPNYGYTF,TGTGCCAGCAGTGAAGGGGCAGGACCTAACTATGGCTACACCTTC